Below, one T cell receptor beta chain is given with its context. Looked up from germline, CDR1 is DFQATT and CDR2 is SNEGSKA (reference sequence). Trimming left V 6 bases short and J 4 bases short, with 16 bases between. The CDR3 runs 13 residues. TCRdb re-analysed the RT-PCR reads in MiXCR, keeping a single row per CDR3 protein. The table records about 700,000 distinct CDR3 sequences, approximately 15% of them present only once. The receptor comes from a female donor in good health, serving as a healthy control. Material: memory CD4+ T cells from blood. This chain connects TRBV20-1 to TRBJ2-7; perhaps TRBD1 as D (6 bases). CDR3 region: CSAKKQGTYEQYF. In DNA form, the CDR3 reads TGCAGTGCAAAGAAACAGGGAACGTACGAGCAGTACTTC.